This T cell receptor (beta chain) was retrieved from a study of blood T cell repertoires in COVID-19. As for the study in general: PBMCs, B-cell-depleted T cells, or T cells were the source of the cDNA or gDNA that made up the material.

Assay used: immunoSEQ multiplex PCR; TCRdb lists only in-frame clones, some missing. Among 150,000 to 200,000 clones listed, around four fifths were seen once. Clinical history as reported by participants underpinned cohort assignment. This clone was seen only a few times. CDR1 is MDHEN, CDR2 SYDVKM, per germline. Germline trimming cut 2 bases from V and 6 bases from J; bases unmatched to any gene: 10. This CDR3 is 15 amino acids long. The TCR originated in a woman between 45 and 60 years old who had recovered from COVID-19. V gene TRBV28 combines with J gene TRBJ2-7, with TRBD2 identical over 7 bases. The specimen sequenced was PBMCs or T cells enriched from blood (not recorded which). In DNA form, the CDR3 reads TGTGCCAGCAGTTTACCCCTAACAGGCGGGAGCGAGCAGTACTTC. Protein: CASSLPLTGGSEQYF.